This T cell receptor (beta chain) originates from a study of blood T cell repertoires in COVID-19. Study at large: The origin of the acute and convalescent COVID-19 samples was the United States, Italy and Spain. The analysed material was cDNA or gDNA that came from T cells, B-cell-depleted T cells, or PBMCs.

Study processing details: Using reference gene primer amplification, nucleated cell counts were estimated. Clones were read by immunoSEQ multiplex PCR, and TCRdb kept only the in-frame ones, dropping some. V, J and clone size are those of that table, while D and trimming were read from the DNA. There are around 100,000 clones in the sample; under 90% occur only once, and roughly 13% lies in the top ten. The sequence was collected from a human donor in a cohort sampled during active or convalescent COVID-19. Sequencing used peripheral blood.

The CDR3 is CASSQTGSNQPQHF. CDR3 nucleotides: TGTGCCAGCAGCCAGACAGGAAGCAATCAGCCCCAGCATTTT. This chain joins TRBV25-1 and TRBJ1-5; D perhaps matches TRBD1 (6 bases). Germline V gene lookup returns CDR1 MGHDK and CDR2 SYGVNS. V shed 6 bases and J shed 1 base, with 10 bases lying between them. The CDR3 runs 14 residues.